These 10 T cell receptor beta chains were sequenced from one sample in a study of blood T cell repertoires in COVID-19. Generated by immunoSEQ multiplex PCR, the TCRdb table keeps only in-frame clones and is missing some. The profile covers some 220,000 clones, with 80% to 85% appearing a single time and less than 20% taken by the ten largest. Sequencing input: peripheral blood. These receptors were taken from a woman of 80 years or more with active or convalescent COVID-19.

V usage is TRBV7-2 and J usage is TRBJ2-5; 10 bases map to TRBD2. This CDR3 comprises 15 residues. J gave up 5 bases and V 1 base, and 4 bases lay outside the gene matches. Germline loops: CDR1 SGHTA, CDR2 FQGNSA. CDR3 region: CASSLGAGGWETQYF. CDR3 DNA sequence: TGTGCCAGCAGCTTAGGAGCGGGAGGGTGGGAGACCCAGTACTTC.

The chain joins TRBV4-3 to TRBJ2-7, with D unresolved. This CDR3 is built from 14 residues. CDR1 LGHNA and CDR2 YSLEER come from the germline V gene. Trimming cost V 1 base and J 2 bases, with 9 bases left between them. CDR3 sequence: CASSQVRQAYEQYF. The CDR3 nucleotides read TGCGCCAGCAGCCAAGTCCGGCAGGCCTACGAGCAGTACTTC.

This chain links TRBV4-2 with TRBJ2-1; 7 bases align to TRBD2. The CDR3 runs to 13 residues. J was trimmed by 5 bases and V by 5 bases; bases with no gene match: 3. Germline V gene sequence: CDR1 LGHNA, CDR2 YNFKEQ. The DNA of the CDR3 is TGTGCCAGCAGCGTACTAGCGAACAATGAGCAGTTCTTC. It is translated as CASSVLANNEQFF.

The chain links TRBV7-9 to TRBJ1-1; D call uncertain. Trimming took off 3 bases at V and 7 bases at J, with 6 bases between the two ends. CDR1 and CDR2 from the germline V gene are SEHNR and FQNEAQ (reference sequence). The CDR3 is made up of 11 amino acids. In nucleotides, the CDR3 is TGTGCCAGCAGCTTCGCGGATGAAGCTTTCTTT. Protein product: CASSFADEAFF.

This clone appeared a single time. CDR3 coding DNA: TGCGCCAGCAGCGCTAGCGGGGGGTACTCCTACAATGAGCAGTTCTTC. This codes for CASSASGGYSYNEQFF. The gene calls are TRBV4-3 and TRBJ2-1; 11 bases are shared with TRBD2. CDR1 is LGHNA, CDR2 YSLEER, per germline. The V and J ends lost 5 bases and 0 bases, in that order; junction bases with no gene match: 3. CDR3 length: 16 residues.

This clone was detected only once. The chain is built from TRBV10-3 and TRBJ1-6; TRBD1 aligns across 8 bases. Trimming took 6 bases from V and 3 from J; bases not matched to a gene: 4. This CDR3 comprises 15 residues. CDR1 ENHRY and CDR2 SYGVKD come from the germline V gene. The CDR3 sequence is CAISAGTGYNSPLHF. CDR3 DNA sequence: TGTGCCATCAGCGCTGGGACAGGCTATAATTCACCCCTCCACTTT.

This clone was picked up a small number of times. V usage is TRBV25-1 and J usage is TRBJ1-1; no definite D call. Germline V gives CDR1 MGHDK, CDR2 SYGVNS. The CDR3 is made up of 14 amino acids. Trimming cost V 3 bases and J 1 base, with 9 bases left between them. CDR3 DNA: TGTGCCAGCAGTGAGGCGGGTAGGAACACTGAAGCTTTCTTT. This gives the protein CASSEAGRNTEAFF.

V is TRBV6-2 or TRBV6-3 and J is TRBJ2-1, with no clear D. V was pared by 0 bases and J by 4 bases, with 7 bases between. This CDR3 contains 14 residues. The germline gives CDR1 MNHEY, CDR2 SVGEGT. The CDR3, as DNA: TGTGCCAGCAGTTACTCACCGCTATACAATGAGCAGTTCTTC. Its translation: CASSYSPLYNEQFF.

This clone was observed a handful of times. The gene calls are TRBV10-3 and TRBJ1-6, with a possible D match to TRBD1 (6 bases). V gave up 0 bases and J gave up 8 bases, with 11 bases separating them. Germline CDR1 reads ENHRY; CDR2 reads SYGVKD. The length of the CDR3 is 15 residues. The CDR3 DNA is TGTGCCATCAGTGAGTCTCAAGGGGGTGATTCACCCCTCCACTTT. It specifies CAISESQGGDSPLHF.

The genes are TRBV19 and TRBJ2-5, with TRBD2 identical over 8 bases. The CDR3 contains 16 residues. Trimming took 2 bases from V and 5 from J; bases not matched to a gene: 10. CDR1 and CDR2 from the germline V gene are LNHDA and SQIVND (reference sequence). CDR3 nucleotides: TGTGCCAGTAGTATAATATCGGGGGGGCCGAGGGAGACCCAGTACTTC. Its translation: CASSIISGGPRETQYF.